These T cell receptor beta chains were read from a single sample in a study of T-cell reconstitution after alpha-beta-depleted transplantation in children. TCRdb passed the PCR reads through MiXCR, listing each CDR3 protein once. The sample holds 250,000 to 350,000 distinct CDR3 sequences, almost 10% seen once. Sequenced material: PBMCs from the stem cell graft donor, taken from the stem cell graft. The receptors were sampled from a human donor who donated a stem cell graft to a child with SCID. CDR3s include the opening cysteine and the closing phenylalanine or tryptophan. Fields, in order: CDR3 DNA, CDR3 protein, J gene, V gene, CDR3 length, clone size, D gene. D genes are given only for firm matches. Clone size appears in some rows only: once, few, many, or a class for an expanded clone.

DNA: TGTGCCAGCAGCATGGGGGCTGACTCCTACGAGCAGTACTTC
CDR3: CASSMGADSYEQYF
J: TRBJ2-7
V: TRBV5-4
length: 14
size: few
D: .

DNA: TGTGCCAGCAGTTTTGGGTTAAACTACGAGCAGTACTTC
CDR3: CASSFGLNYEQYF
J: TRBJ2-7
V: TRBV12-3/TRBV12-4
length: 13
size: .
D: .

DNA: TGTGCCAGCAGTTACGACAGGCGTTACAATGAGCAGTTCTTC
CDR3: CASSYDRRYNEQFF
J: TRBJ2-1
V: TRBV6-5
length: 14
size: .
D: .

DNA: TGTGCCATCAGTGTTGAAGGGTCCTACGAGCAGTACTTC
CDR3: CAISVEGSYEQYF
J: TRBJ2-7
V: TRBV10-3
length: 13
size: .
D: .

DNA: TGTGCCAGCAGCTTAGACAGGGGGAACATTCAGTACTTC
CDR3: CASSLDRGNIQYF
J: TRBJ2-4
V: TRBV6-4
length: 13
size: .
D: TRBD1

DNA: TGTGCCAGCAGCCCGGAGAGGGACAGGGGGCTCGGTAACTATGGCTACACCTTC
CDR3: CASSPERDRGLGNYGYTF
J: TRBJ1-2
V: TRBV11-1
length: 18
size: .
D: TRBD1

DNA: TGTGCCAGCAGCTTGGAGTCTTCCTACAATGAGCAGTTCTTC
CDR3: CASSLESSYNEQFF
J: TRBJ2-1
V: TRBV11-2
length: 14
size: many
D: .

DNA: TGTGCCATCACGGGGGGGAGGACTGAAGCTTTCTTT
CDR3: CAITGGRTEAFF
J: TRBJ1-1
V: TRBV10-3
length: 12
size: .
D: .

DNA: TGCGCCAGCAGCCAAGGTCCCGGGGTTGGGTACGAGCAGTACTTC
CDR3: CASSQGPGVGYEQYF
J: TRBJ2-7
V: TRBV4-1
length: 15
size: .
D: .

DNA: TGTGCCAGCAGGAAGGGACAGGGGACAGATACGCAGTATTTT
CDR3: CASRKGQGTDTQYF
J: TRBJ2-3
V: TRBV2
length: 14
size: .
D: TRBD1

DNA: TGTGCCAGCAGCTTAGACGGGAGACTAGCTTTAGATACGCAGTATTTT
CDR3: CASSLDGRLALDTQYF
J: TRBJ2-3
V: TRBV7-2
length: 16
size: few
D: TRBD2

DNA: TGTGCCAGCAGCGTGGGGTCGGCCACCGGGGAGCTGTTTTTT
CDR3: CASSVGSATGELFF
J: TRBJ2-2
V: TRBV7-3
length: 14
size: .
D: .

DNA: TGTGCCAGCAGTTTTGAAATAGGCATTAGCAATGAGCAGTTCTTC
CDR3: CASSFEIGISNEQFF
J: TRBJ2-1
V: TRBV12-3/TRBV12-4
length: 15
size: .
D: .

DNA: TGTGCCAGCAGCATGACTGTCGCGAACACCGGGGAGCTGTTTTTT
CDR3: CASSMTVANTGELFF
J: TRBJ2-2
V: TRBV11-3
length: 15
size: many
D: .

DNA: TGCAGTGCTAGTACAGGGGGCCCTGGCTACACCTTC
CDR3: CSASTGGPGYTF
J: TRBJ1-2
V: TRBV20-1
length: 12
size: many
D: TRBD1

DNA: TGTGCCAGCAGTGAAGATTCGGGGGCCCCCGGAGATACGCAGTATTTT
CDR3: CASSEDSGAPGDTQYF
J: TRBJ2-3
V: TRBV6-4
length: 16
size: .
D: .

DNA: TGTGCCAGCTCACCTCGGGGGACCACCTACAATGAGCAGTTCTTC
CDR3: CASSPRGTTYNEQFF
J: TRBJ2-1
V: TRBV18
length: 15
size: few
D: .

DNA: TGTGCCAGCAGCCAAGATGCAACAGGGGGCCGCTACGAGCAGTACTTC
CDR3: CASSQDATGGRYEQYF
J: TRBJ2-7
V: TRBV4-2
length: 16
size: few
D: TRBD1

DNA: TGTGCCAGCAGTTCTCCTAGCGGGGGGTCCTACAATGAGCAGTTCTTC
CDR3: CASSSPSGGSYNEQFF
J: TRBJ2-1
V: TRBV3-1
length: 16
size: .
D: TRBD2

DNA: TGTGCCAGCAGCCAAGCTGTACAGATCTATGGCTACACCTTC
CDR3: CASSQAVQIYGYTF
J: TRBJ1-2
V: TRBV3-1
length: 14
size: few
D: .

DNA: TGTGCCAGCAGTGGTACTGGGACAGGTTTTGGGATGCAAGGCACAGATACGCAGTATTTT
CDR3: CASSGTGTGFGMQGTDTQYF
J: TRBJ2-3
V: TRBV2
length: 20
size: .
D: TRBD1

DNA: TGCAGTGCACCAACTAGCGGCAACACAGATACGCAGTATTTT
CDR3: CSAPTSGNTDTQYF
J: TRBJ2-3
V: TRBV20-1
length: 14
size: few
D: TRBD2

DNA: TGTGCCAGCAGCTCGATCTGGGACACCGACCTCGGAAACACCATATATTTT
CDR3: CASSSIWDTDLGNTIYF
J: TRBJ1-3
V: TRBV13
length: 17
size: many
D: .

DNA: TGCGCCAGCAGCCAAGACTCGGCGGGGGGGCCGGAGACCCAGTACTTC
CDR3: CASSQDSAGGPETQYF
J: TRBJ2-5
V: TRBV4-1
length: 16
size: few
D: TRBD2

DNA: TGTGCCAGCAGTTTGTCGGGGGGCACTGAAGCTTTCTTT
CDR3: CASSLSGGTEAFF
J: TRBJ1-1
V: TRBV12-3/TRBV12-4
length: 13
size: many
D: .

DNA: TGCAGCGTTGAATTTGGCCCTGACAGGGGGTTCCACGAGCAGTACTTC
CDR3: CSVEFGPDRGFHEQYF
J: TRBJ2-7
V: TRBV29-1
length: 16
size: few
D: TRBD1

DNA: TGTGCCACCAGTGATGGAGGTCTGGGCGGAGATACGCAGTATTTT
CDR3: CATSDGGLGGDTQYF
J: TRBJ2-3
V: TRBV24-1
length: 15
size: many
D: .

DNA: TGTGCCAGCAGTTTAGGGGCTAGCGGGGGGAACGAGCAGTACTTC
CDR3: CASSLGASGGNEQYF
J: TRBJ2-7
V: TRBV27
length: 15
size: few
D: TRBD2

DNA: TGTGCCAGCAGCTTTGGGGTAGGAGGGAGATCCTACGAGCAGTACTTC
CDR3: CASSFGVGGRSYEQYF
J: TRBJ2-7
V: TRBV5-6
length: 16
size: .
D: .

DNA: TGCAGTGCAAATACAGGGAATGGGGCCAACGTCCTGACTTTC
CDR3: CSANTGNGANVLTF
J: TRBJ2-6
V: TRBV20-1
length: 14
size: .
D: .

DNA: TGCAGCGTTGAGGCCGCGTCCTCTGGGGCCAACGTCCTGACTTTC
CDR3: CSVEAASSGANVLTF
J: TRBJ2-6
V: TRBV29-1
length: 15
size: .
D: .

DNA: TGTGCCAGCAGTCACGGGATCCGAGATGGCTACACCTTC
CDR3: CASSHGIRDGYTF
J: TRBJ1-2
V: TRBV27
length: 13
size: .
D: .

DNA: TGCGCCAGCAGCCCCCCGGGACAACTTAATTCACCCCTCCACTTT
CDR3: CASSPPGQLNSPLHF
J: TRBJ1-6
V: TRBV4-1
length: 15
size: .
D: .

DNA: TGCAGTGCGCGCAGGGGGAGGGAGAATGAGCAGTTCTTC
CDR3: CSARRGRENEQFF
J: TRBJ2-1
V: TRBV20-1
length: 13
size: .
D: .

DNA: TGTGCCAGCAGCTCCATAGCGGGGGGCACAGATACGCAGTATTTT
CDR3: CASSSIAGGTDTQYF
J: TRBJ2-3
V: TRBV7-6
length: 15
size: few
D: TRBD2

DNA: TGTGCCATCAGCGGACAGGTAGCCTACGAGCAGTACTTC
CDR3: CAISGQVAYEQYF
J: TRBJ2-7
V: TRBV10-3
length: 13
size: .
D: TRBD1

DNA: TGTGCCAGCAGCTTAATTGGGGCTAGGGCGGGGGGGCCCTATGAGCAGTTCTTC
CDR3: CASSLIGARAGGPYEQFF
J: TRBJ2-1
V: TRBV7-3
length: 18
size: .
D: TRBD2

DNA: TGCAGTGCCGGAAAGACGGGAAATAAGGACTATGGCTACACCTTC
CDR3: CSAGKTGNKDYGYTF
J: TRBJ1-2
V: TRBV20-1
length: 15
size: many
D: .

DNA: TGTGCCAGCAGTTTCCCCACGGAGCTCGGGACCCAGTACTTC
CDR3: CASSFPTELGTQYF
J: TRBJ2-5
V: TRBV12-3/TRBV12-4
length: 14
size: .
D: .

DNA: TGCGCCAGCAGCTTGGAACAGGCGGAGCAGTTCTTC
CDR3: CASSLEQAEQFF
J: TRBJ2-1
V: TRBV5-1
length: 12
size: many
D: .

DNA: TGTGCCAGCAGCTTAGTGCGGGGACAGGGCCCAGATACGCAGTATTTT
CDR3: CASSLVRGQGPDTQYF
J: TRBJ2-3
V: TRBV11-2
length: 16
size: many
D: TRBD1

DNA: TGCGCCAGCAGCTTGGCCGGGACGGGGCATAACTATGGCTACACCTTC
CDR3: CASSLAGTGHNYGYTF
J: TRBJ1-2
V: TRBV5-1
length: 16
size: few
D: .

DNA: TGTGCCAGCACCGAGGAGGGAAATTACTACGAGCAGTACTTC
CDR3: CASTEEGNYYEQYF
J: TRBJ2-7
V: TRBV5-6
length: 14
size: many
D: .

DNA: TGCGCCAGCAGTTTCGGGACGGCGTCCGAGCAGTACTTC
CDR3: CASSFGTASEQYF
J: TRBJ2-7
V: TRBV4-1
length: 13
size: .
D: .

DNA: TGTGCCAGTAGTACTGGACATTACACCGGGGAGCTGTTTTTT
CDR3: CASSTGHYTGELFF
J: TRBJ2-2
V: TRBV19
length: 14
size: few
D: .

DNA: TGTGCCAGCAGTACGAGCCAATTCTCTGGGGCCAACGTCCTGACTTTC
CDR3: CASSTSQFSGANVLTF
J: TRBJ2-6
V: TRBV12-3/TRBV12-4
length: 16
size: few
D: .

DNA: TGCAGTGCGCCCGGACAGAGTAACTATGGCTACACCTTC
CDR3: CSAPGQSNYGYTF
J: TRBJ1-2
V: TRBV20-1
length: 13
size: many
D: .

DNA: TGTGCCAGCCACCAGGGCGTGAACACTGAAGCTTTCTTT
CDR3: CASHQGVNTEAFF
J: TRBJ1-1
V: TRBV27
length: 13
size: few
D: .

DNA: TGTGCCAGCAGCCCACAAGACGGGGGCTCCTACGAGCAGTACTTC
CDR3: CASSPQDGGSYEQYF
J: TRBJ2-7
V: TRBV12-3/TRBV12-4
length: 15
size: few
D: .

DNA: TGTGCCAGCAGCTTAGTGCCAGGCATAGATACGCAGTATTTT
CDR3: CASSLVPGIDTQYF
J: TRBJ2-3
V: TRBV11-2
length: 14
size: many
D: .

DNA: TGCAGTGCCCTAGTACGGGGGTCAAGCAATCAGCCCCAGCATTTT
CDR3: CSALVRGSSNQPQHF
J: TRBJ1-5
V: TRBV20-1
length: 15
size: .
D: .

DNA: TGTGCCAGCAGCCCCATAGCGGGCCCGGATACGCAGTATTTT
CDR3: CASSPIAGPDTQYF
J: TRBJ2-3
V: TRBV3-1
length: 14
size: .
D: TRBD2